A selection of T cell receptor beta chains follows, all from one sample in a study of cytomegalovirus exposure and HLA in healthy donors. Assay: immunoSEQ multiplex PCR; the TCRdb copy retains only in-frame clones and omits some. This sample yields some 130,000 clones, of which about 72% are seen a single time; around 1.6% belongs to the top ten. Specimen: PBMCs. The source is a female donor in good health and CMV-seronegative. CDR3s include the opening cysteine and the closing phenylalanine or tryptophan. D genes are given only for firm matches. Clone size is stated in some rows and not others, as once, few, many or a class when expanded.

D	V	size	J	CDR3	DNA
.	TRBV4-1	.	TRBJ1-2	CASSPRGRYSDYGYTF	TGCGCCAGCAGCCCACGAGGGAGGTACAGTGACTATGGCTACACCTTC
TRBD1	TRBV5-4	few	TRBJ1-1	CASSPAWTGNTEAFF	TGTGCCAGCAGCCCGGCTTGGACAGGGAACACTGAAGCTTTCTTT
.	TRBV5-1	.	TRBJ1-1	CASSELDDTEAFF	TGCGCCAGCAGCGAGTTAGATGACACTGAAGCTTTCTTT
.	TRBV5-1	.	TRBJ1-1	CASSLVARGDTEAFF	TGCGCCAGCAGCTTGGTAGCCCGCGGGGACACTGAAGCTTTCTTT
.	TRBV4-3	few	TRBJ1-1	CASSQDVGRLNTEAFF	TGCGCCAGCAGCCAAGATGTGGGCCGTTTGAACACTGAAGCTTTCTTT
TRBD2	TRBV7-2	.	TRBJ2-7	CASGETGRDPYEQYF	TGTGCCAGCGGTGAGACGGGGAGGGACCCCTACGAGCAGTACTTC
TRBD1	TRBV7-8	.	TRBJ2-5	CASTGQFQETQYF	TGTGCCAGCACGGGACAGTTCCAAGAGACCCAGTACTTC
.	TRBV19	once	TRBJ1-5	CASSIVRDSNQPQHF	TGTGCCAGTAGTATAGTGAGGGATAGCAATCAGCCCCAGCATTTT
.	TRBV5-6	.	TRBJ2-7	CASSLGPGAYEQYF	TGTGCCAGCAGCTTGGGGCCGGGAGCTTACGAGCAGTACTTC
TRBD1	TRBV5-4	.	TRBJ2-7	CASSLDRGRYYEQYF	TGTGCCAGCAGCTTGGACAGGGGACGCTACTACGAGCAGTACTTC
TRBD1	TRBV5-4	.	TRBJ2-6	CASSGRQGASGANVLTF	TGTGCCAGCAGCGGGAGGCAGGGGGCGTCTGGGGCCAACGTCCTGACTTTC
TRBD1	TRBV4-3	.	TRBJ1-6	CASSQDLDRPNSPLHF	TGCGCCAGCAGCCAAGATCTGGACAGGCCGAATTCACCCCTCCACTTT
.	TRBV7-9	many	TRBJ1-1	CASSLALGGTEAFF	TGTGCCAGCAGCTTAGCGCTCGGAGGGACTGAAGCTTTCTTT
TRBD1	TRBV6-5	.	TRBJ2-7	CASSGTGEALEQYF	TGTGCCAGCAGTGGGACAGGGGAGGCCCTCGAGCAGTACTTC
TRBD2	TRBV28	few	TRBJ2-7	CASSSPSGTRVYEQYF	TGTGCCAGCAGTTCCCCGTCGGGGACTAGGGTTTACGAGCAGTACTTC
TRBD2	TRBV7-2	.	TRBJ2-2	CASSSGLAETGELFF	TGTGCCAGCAGCTCGGGACTAGCGGAGACCGGGGAGCTGTTTTTT
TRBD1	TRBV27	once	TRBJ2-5	CASSFSWDRESRETQYF	TGTGCCAGCAGTTTCTCCTGGGACAGGGAAAGTAGAGAGACCCAGTACTTC
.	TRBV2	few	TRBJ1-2	CASRREGTYGYTF	TGTGCCAGCAGGAGGGAGGGTACTTATGGCTACACCTTC
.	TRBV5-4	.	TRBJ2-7	CASSFQGGSYEQYF	TGTGCCAGCAGCTTCCAGGGGGGCTCCTACGAGCAGTACTTC
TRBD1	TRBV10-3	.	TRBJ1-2	CATEGTGAYGYTF	TGTGCCACCGAAGGGACAGGGGCCTATGGCTACACCTTC
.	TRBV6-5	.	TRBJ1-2	CASSANGARRGYTF	TGTGCCAGCAGTGCGAATGGGGCGCGGCGGGGCTACACCTTC
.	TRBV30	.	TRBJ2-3	CAHLGGEGRTDTQYF	TGTGCCCACCTAGGGGGGGAAGGTCGCACAGATACGCAGTATTTT
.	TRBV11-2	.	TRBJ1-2	CASSQTNYGYTF	TGTGCCAGCAGCCAGACAAACTATGGCTACACCTTC
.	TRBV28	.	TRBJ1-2	CASSWGEDLNYGYTF	TGTGCCAGCAGTTGGGGGGAGGATCTAAACTATGGCTACACCTTC
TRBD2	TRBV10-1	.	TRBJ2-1	CASSESAETSGYNEQFF	TGCGCCAGCAGTGAGTCGGCGGAGACTAGCGGTTACAATGAGCAGTTCTTC
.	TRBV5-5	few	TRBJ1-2	CASSLGGGWYGYTF	TGTGCCAGCAGCTTGGGTGGCGGATGGTATGGCTACACCTTC
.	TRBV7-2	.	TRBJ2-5	CASSLDSGTQETQYF	TGTGCCAGCAGCTTGGACTCGGGGACTCAAGAGACCCAGTACTTC
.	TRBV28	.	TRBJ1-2	CASSLQGSNYGYTF	TGTGCCAGCAGTTTGCAGGGGTCCAACTATGGCTACACCTTC
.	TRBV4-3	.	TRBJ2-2	CASSQGLAPGELFF	TGCGCCAGCAGCCAAGGGCTAGCGCCCGGGGAGCTGTTTTTT
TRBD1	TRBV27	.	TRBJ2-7	CASSRDRGEDEQYF	TGTGCCAGCAGTCGGGACAGGGGTGAGGACGAGCAGTACTTC
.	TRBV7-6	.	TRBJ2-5	CASSLAGGGLRETQYF	TGTGCCAGCAGCTTAGCGGGAGGAGGCCTTCGAGAGACCCAGTACTTC
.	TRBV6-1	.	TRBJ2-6	CASSEPGSGANVLTF	TGTGCCAGCAGTGAGCCAGGCTCTGGGGCCAACGTCCTGACTTTC
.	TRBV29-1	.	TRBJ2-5	CSVEDRGGETQYF	TGCAGCGTTGAAGACAGGGGCGGTGAGACCCAGTACTTC
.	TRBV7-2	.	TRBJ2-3	CASRVGGDGTDTQYF	TGTGCCAGCAGGGTAGGGGGTGACGGCACAGATACGCAGTATTTT
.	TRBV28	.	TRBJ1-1	CATTQVGAETEAFF	TGTGCCACCACGCAGGTAGGGGCTGAAACTGAAGCTTTCTTT
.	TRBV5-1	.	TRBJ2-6	CASSLDGFSGANVLTF	TGCGCCAGCAGCCTCGACGGGTTCTCTGGGGCCAACGTCCTGACTTTC
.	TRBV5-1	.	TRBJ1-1	CASSLGVSTEAFF	TGCGCCAGCAGCTTGGGAGTTAGCACTGAAGCTTTCTTT
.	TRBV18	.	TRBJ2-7	CASSPRQGSSYEQYF	TGTGCCAGCTCACCACGGCAGGGGAGCTCCTACGAGCAGTACTTC
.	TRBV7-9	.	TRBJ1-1	CASSLDPGNTEAFF	TGTGCCAGCAGCTTAGATCCGGGGAACACTGAAGCTTTCTTT
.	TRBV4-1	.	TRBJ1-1	CASSQPGVVTEAFF	TGCGCCAGCAGCCAACCAGGGGTTGTCACTGAAGCTTTCTTT
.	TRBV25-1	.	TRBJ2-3	CASSAGMNTQYF	TGTGCCAGCAGTGCAGGGATGAATACGCAGTATTTT
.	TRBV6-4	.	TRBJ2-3	CASSEGAGGTDTQYF	TGTGCCAGCAGTGAGGGGGCGGGAGGCACAGATACGCAGTATTTT
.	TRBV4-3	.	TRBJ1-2	CASSQDRAGWNYGYTF	TGCGCCAGCAGCCAAGATAGGGCAGGGTGGAACTATGGCTACACCTTC
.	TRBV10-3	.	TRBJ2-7	CAISESNGGGPYEQYF	TGTGCCATCAGTGAGTCAAACGGCGGCGGGCCCTACGAGCAGTACTTC
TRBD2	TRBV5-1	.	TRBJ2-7	CASSLAKAGVGDAEQYF	TGCGCCAGCAGCTTGGCCAAAGCGGGAGTAGGGGATGCCGAGCAGTACTTC
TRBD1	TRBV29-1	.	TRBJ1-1	CSVLGQGDTEAFF	TGCAGCGTTCTAGGACAGGGGGACACTGAAGCTTTCTTT
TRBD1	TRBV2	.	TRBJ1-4	CASNPKGQGARKLFF	TGTGCCAGCAACCCAAAGGGACAGGGGGCGCGAAAACTGTTTTTT
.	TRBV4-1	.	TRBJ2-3	CASSPRDISSTDTQYF	TGCGCCAGCAGCCCCAGGGATATATCTAGCACAGATACGCAGTATTTT
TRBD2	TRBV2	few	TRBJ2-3	CASTGGRAGVGDTQYF	TGTGCCAGCACCGGCGGGAGGGCAGGGGTGGGAGATACGCAGTATTTT
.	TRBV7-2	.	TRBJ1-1	CASSADPWSTEAFF	TGTGCCAGCAGCGCAGACCCCTGGAGCACTGAAGCTTTCTTT
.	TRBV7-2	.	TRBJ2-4	CASSSLDNKNIQYF	TGTGCCAGCAGCTCCTTAGACAACAAAAACATTCAGTACTTC